The T cell receptor (beta chain) under discussion was sequenced for a study of blood T cell repertoires in COVID-19. Sequenced by immunoSEQ multiplex PCR; TCRdb stores in-frame clones only, minus some. The data hold 400,000 or so clones, with over 75% observed a single time. This TCR came from a man aged 40-49 years in a cohort exposed to, infected with or recovered from COVID-19 (not recorded which). The source material was PBMCs or T cells enriched from blood (not recorded which).

For the CDR3, the DNA is TGTGCCAGCACGGCAGGGCTGAACACTGAAGCTTTCTTT. Its translation is CASTAGLNTEAFF. This chain connects TRBV9 to TRBJ1-1; D perhaps matches TRBD1 (5 bases). This CDR3 has 13 amino acids. Trimming took 6 bases from V and 0 from J, leaving 9 bases between them. The germline V gene has CDR1 SGDLS and CDR2 YYNGEE.